Listed below are T cell receptor beta chains from one sample, sequenced in a study of blood T cells in healthy people across ages. TCRdb fed the 5' RACE reads into MiXCR, producing one record per CDR3 protein. The sample includes roughly 900,000 distinct CDR3 sequences, approximately 49% of them seen just once. Sequencing used blood. Every receptor here comes from a man aged 25 to 45 in good health. The CDR3 runs from the conserved cysteine through the conserved F or W. The D gene is left open where the match is weak. Size tells how often a clone was seen (once, few, many) or the class of an expanded clone, and some rows leave it out.

d_call: TRBD1
v_call: TRBV4-2
j_call: TRBJ1-2
clone_size: .
cdr3_nt: TGTGCCAGCAGCCAAGACGACAGGGGGCGCGAGGGCTACACCTTC
cdr3_aa: CASSQDDRGREGYTF

d_call: TRBD1
v_call: TRBV12-3/TRBV12-4
j_call: TRBJ2-5
clone_size: .
cdr3_nt: TGTGCCAGCAGTACCCCCGGGACAGGGGTTGAGACCCAGTACTTC
cdr3_aa: CASSTPGTGVETQYF

d_call: TRBD1
v_call: TRBV13
j_call: TRBJ2-5
clone_size: .
cdr3_nt: TGTGCCAGCAGCTTACAAAGGGACAGCCAAGAGACCCAGTACTTC
cdr3_aa: CASSLQRDSQETQYF

d_call: TRBD2
v_call: TRBV7-2
j_call: TRBJ2-3
clone_size: .
cdr3_nt: TGTGCCAGCAGGCCACCGGGACTAGGGAGCACAGATACGCAGTATTTT
cdr3_aa: CASRPPGLGSTDTQYF

d_call: TRBD1
v_call: TRBV7-2
j_call: TRBJ2-2
clone_size: once
cdr3_nt: TGTGCCAGCAGCTTAGGGGGACAGGGGGCTTTCGGGGAGCTGTTTTTT
cdr3_aa: CASSLGGQGAFGELFF

d_call: TRBD1
v_call: TRBV29-1
j_call: TRBJ1-1
clone_size: .
cdr3_nt: TGCAGCGTTGACAGGGGGCTTCGTAGGGACACTGAAGCTTTCTTT
cdr3_aa: CSVDRGLRRDTEAFF

d_call: .
v_call: TRBV29-1
j_call: TRBJ2-7
clone_size: few
cdr3_nt: TGCAGCGTTCCCAAGGACAACTCCTACGAGCAGTACTTC
cdr3_aa: CSVPKDNSYEQYF

d_call: TRBD1
v_call: TRBV4-2
j_call: TRBJ1-2
clone_size: few
cdr3_nt: TGTGCCAGCAGCCAAGGGGGCGGGGACAGGGGAAACTATGGCTACACCTTC
cdr3_aa: CASSQGGGDRGNYGYTF

d_call: .
v_call: TRBV4-3
j_call: TRBJ1-6
clone_size: few
cdr3_nt: TGCGCCAGCAGCCCGGGCGGGGGATCGAATTCACCCCTCCACTTT
cdr3_aa: CASSPGGGSNSPLHF

d_call: .
v_call: TRBV5-4
j_call: TRBJ2-5
clone_size: .
cdr3_nt: TGTGCCAGCAGCTCCGAAAAGGGAACCCAAGAGACCCAGTACTTC
cdr3_aa: CASSSEKGTQETQYF

d_call: TRBD2
v_call: TRBV4-3
j_call: TRBJ2-1
clone_size: few
cdr3_nt: TGCGCCAGCAGCCAAAGCGCCGGGGGGGCCTACAATGAGCAGTTCTTC
cdr3_aa: CASSQSAGGAYNEQFF

d_call: .
v_call: TRBV7-2
j_call: TRBJ2-4
clone_size: once
cdr3_nt: TGTGCCAGCAGCTTAGGGCTGAACATTCAGTACTTC
cdr3_aa: CASSLGLNIQYF

d_call: .
v_call: TRBV5-1
j_call: TRBJ2-7
clone_size: .
cdr3_nt: TGCGCCAGCAGCTTGGAGCCGGCGGGCGGTGGATACGAGCAGTACTTC
cdr3_aa: CASSLEPAGGGYEQYF

d_call: TRBD2
v_call: TRBV5-1
j_call: TRBJ2-1
clone_size: few
cdr3_nt: TGCGCCAGCACTTCTACCCGGGGGGGATCCTACAATGAGCAGTTCTTC
cdr3_aa: CASTSTRGGSYNEQFF

d_call: .
v_call: TRBV20-1
j_call: TRBJ1-2
clone_size: .
cdr3_nt: TGCAGTGCTAGCACGACAGACTCCTCCTATGGCTACACCTTC
cdr3_aa: CSASTTDSSYGYTF

d_call: .
v_call: TRBV2
j_call: TRBJ2-7
clone_size: few
cdr3_nt: TGTGCCAGCTGTTCTAACTACGAGCAGTACTTC
cdr3_aa: CASCSNYEQYF

d_call: .
v_call: TRBV24-1
j_call: TRBJ1-5
clone_size: .
cdr3_nt: TGTGCCACCAGGGGAGCAGGTAGCAATCAGCCCCAGCATTTT
cdr3_aa: CATRGAGSNQPQHF

d_call: TRBD1
v_call: TRBV6-5
j_call: TRBJ2-4
clone_size: .
cdr3_nt: TGTGCCAGCAGTTACTCCCGACAGGGTGGAAACATTCAGTACTTC
cdr3_aa: CASSYSRQGGNIQYF

d_call: .
v_call: TRBV2
j_call: TRBJ2-3
clone_size: .
cdr3_nt: TGTGCCAGCAGGTTGGACAGAACGCAGTATTTT
cdr3_aa: CASRLDRTQYF

d_call: TRBD2
v_call: TRBV7-2
j_call: TRBJ2-7
clone_size: few
cdr3_nt: TGTGCCAGCAGCTTAGCGTCTAGCGGGGGTTACGAGCAGTACTTC
cdr3_aa: CASSLASSGGYEQYF

d_call: .
v_call: TRBV28
j_call: TRBJ2-5
clone_size: few
cdr3_nt: TGTGCCAGCAGAAACGTGGACGGTGGGGAGACCCAGTACTTC
cdr3_aa: CASRNVDGGETQYF

d_call: .
v_call: TRBV12-3/TRBV12-4
j_call: TRBJ2-1
clone_size: .
cdr3_nt: TGTGCCAGCAGCCCGGGGGACACGCTTTACTACAATGAGCAGTTCTTC
cdr3_aa: CASSPGDTLYYNEQFF

d_call: .
v_call: TRBV7-9
j_call: TRBJ1-1
clone_size: .
cdr3_nt: TGTGCCAGCAGCTTAGCTGAGACGGTGAACACTGAAGCTTTCTTT
cdr3_aa: CASSLAETVNTEAFF

d_call: .
v_call: TRBV27
j_call: TRBJ2-1
clone_size: .
cdr3_nt: TGTGCCAGCAGTTTTGGGGGAACGTCGTTTGAGCAGTTCTTC
cdr3_aa: CASSFGGTSFEQFF

d_call: .
v_call: TRBV3-1
j_call: TRBJ2-7
clone_size: few
cdr3_nt: TGTGCCAGCAGCCAAGTCGGCGGGTCCGGTTACGAGCAGTACTTC
cdr3_aa: CASSQVGGSGYEQYF

d_call: .
v_call: TRBV7-6
j_call: TRBJ2-6
clone_size: few
cdr3_nt: TGTGCCAGCAGCTTAGCGGCAGACTCTGGGGCCAACGTCCTGACTTTC
cdr3_aa: CASSLAADSGANVLTF

d_call: .
v_call: TRBV4-2
j_call: TRBJ2-6
clone_size: .
cdr3_nt: TGTGCCAGCAGCAACTCCAGGGTAGCTGGGGCCAACGTCCTGACTTTC
cdr3_aa: CASSNSRVAGANVLTF

d_call: .
v_call: TRBV7-9
j_call: TRBJ2-5
clone_size: few
cdr3_nt: TGTGCCAGCAGCTCCGACTATCTCCGGGGGACCCAGTACTTC
cdr3_aa: CASSSDYLRGTQYF

d_call: TRBD2
v_call: TRBV7-2
j_call: TRBJ2-1
clone_size: few
cdr3_nt: TGTGCCAGCAGCTTAGTCGGGACTAGCGGTTACAATGAGCAGTTCTTC
cdr3_aa: CASSLVGTSGYNEQFF

d_call: .
v_call: TRBV29-1
j_call: TRBJ2-7
clone_size: .
cdr3_nt: TGCAGCGTGCGTATCGGTCAGGGAGGCACCTACGAGCAGTACTTC
cdr3_aa: CSVRIGQGGTYEQYF

d_call: .
v_call: TRBV3-1
j_call: TRBJ2-7
clone_size: few
cdr3_nt: TGTGCCAGCAGCCAAATATATGCTTTACAAAATGGGGAGCAGTACTTC
cdr3_aa: CASSQIYALQNGEQYF

d_call: .
v_call: TRBV29-1
j_call: TRBJ2-3
clone_size: many
cdr3_nt: TGCAGCGATATGCAGGGGTCGGCAGATACGCAGTATTTT
cdr3_aa: CSDMQGSADTQYF

d_call: .
v_call: TRBV3-1
j_call: TRBJ1-2
clone_size: .
cdr3_nt: TGTGCCAGCAGCCCCTATTCCGGCGGGGTAAACTATGGCTACACCTTC
cdr3_aa: CASSPYSGGVNYGYTF

d_call: .
v_call: TRBV2
j_call: TRBJ2-4
clone_size: .
cdr3_nt: TGTGCCAGCAGTGAAACCGGGATTTTAAACATTCAGTACTTC
cdr3_aa: CASSETGILNIQYF

d_call: .
v_call: TRBV28
j_call: TRBJ1-4
clone_size: few
cdr3_nt: TGTGCCAGCATCGACCAGGGATCGAATGAAAAACTGTTTTTT
cdr3_aa: CASIDQGSNEKLFF

d_call: TRBD2
v_call: TRBV7-9
j_call: TRBJ2-1
clone_size: .
cdr3_nt: TGTGCCAGCAGCTTTCGGACTAGCGGCCGCAATGAGCAGTTCTTC
cdr3_aa: CASSFRTSGRNEQFF

d_call: TRBD1
v_call: TRBV5-1
j_call: TRBJ2-7
clone_size: .
cdr3_nt: TGCGCCAGCAGCTTTCGTACAGGGGGACACGAGCAGTACTTC
cdr3_aa: CASSFRTGGHEQYF

d_call: TRBD2
v_call: TRBV5-1
j_call: TRBJ2-1
clone_size: .
cdr3_nt: TGCGCCAGCCACGAGTGGGGGGGACGCTCCTACAATGAGCAGTTCTTC
cdr3_aa: CASHEWGGRSYNEQFF

d_call: TRBD2
v_call: TRBV3-1
j_call: TRBJ2-1
clone_size: .
cdr3_nt: TGTGCCAGCAGCCAAGGATGGACTAGCGGGGGGGAGTACAATGAGCAGTTCTTC
cdr3_aa: CASSQGWTSGGEYNEQFF

d_call: TRBD1
v_call: TRBV28
j_call: TRBJ2-4
clone_size: .
cdr3_nt: TGTGCCAGCAGTAAAGGGGGCCGTAAAAACATTCAGTACTTC
cdr3_aa: CASSKGGRKNIQYF

d_call: .
v_call: TRBV7-8
j_call: TRBJ2-3
clone_size: .
cdr3_nt: TGTGCCAGCAAACTTATAGGTGGGGGCGCTGGGGCAGATACGCAGTATTTT
cdr3_aa: CASKLIGGGAGADTQYF

d_call: .
v_call: TRBV6-5
j_call: TRBJ2-7
clone_size: .
cdr3_nt: TGTGCCAGCAGTTCCCGTGTGAGTCGGGGCCAGGGCGAGCAGTACTTC
cdr3_aa: CASSSRVSRGQGEQYF

d_call: TRBD2
v_call: TRBV6-1
j_call: TRBJ2-7
clone_size: .
cdr3_nt: TGTGCCAGCAGTGACTTTGCCGGGGAGCGGGGCGTCTTAGAGCAGTACTTC
cdr3_aa: CASSDFAGERGVLEQYF

d_call: .
v_call: TRBV4-3
j_call: TRBJ2-3
clone_size: few
cdr3_nt: TGCGCCAGCAGCCAAACATACCATTACAACACAGATACGCAGTATTTT
cdr3_aa: CASSQTYHYNTDTQYF

d_call: TRBD2
v_call: TRBV3-1
j_call: TRBJ2-1
clone_size: few
cdr3_nt: TGTGCCAGCAGCGTACGACTTCGTAGCGGGGGATACAATGAGCAGTTCTTC
cdr3_aa: CASSVRLRSGGYNEQFF

d_call: .
v_call: TRBV10-3
j_call: TRBJ2-3
clone_size: .
cdr3_nt: TGTGCCATCAGTGGGGCGCACACAGATACGCAGTATTTT
cdr3_aa: CAISGAHTDTQYF

d_call: .
v_call: TRBV7-2
j_call: TRBJ1-1
clone_size: .
cdr3_nt: TGTGCCAGCAGCCTGGACGTTAGGACTGAAGCTATCTTT
cdr3_aa: CASSLDVRTEAIF

d_call: .
v_call: TRBV7-2
j_call: TRBJ2-7
clone_size: many
cdr3_nt: TGTGCCAGCAGCCGGACAGCTTTTTCCTACGAGCAGTACTTC
cdr3_aa: CASSRTAFSYEQYF

d_call: .
v_call: TRBV3-1
j_call: TRBJ2-7
clone_size: few
cdr3_nt: TGTGCCAGCAGCGGATTATTTGAGCAGTACTTC
cdr3_aa: CASSGLFEQYF

d_call: .
v_call: TRBV27
j_call: TRBJ2-1
clone_size: .
cdr3_nt: TGTGCCAGCAGTGATCACGGTGAGCAGTTCTTC
cdr3_aa: CASSDHGEQFF

d_call: TRBD1
v_call: TRBV6-4
j_call: TRBJ2-2
clone_size: .
cdr3_nt: TGTGCCAGCAGTGCAACACTCGGGACAGGGGGCACCACCGGGGAGCTGTTTTTT
cdr3_aa: CASSATLGTGGTTGELFF

d_call: TRBD2
v_call: TRBV2
j_call: TRBJ2-7
clone_size: .
cdr3_nt: TGTGCCAGCGGGGGAGGGGACCGCTACGAGCAGTACTTC
cdr3_aa: CASGGGDRYEQYF